This T cell receptor beta chain was sequenced during a study of CXCR3-negative and CXCR3-positive naive CD8 T cells. Study context: Roughly 1.5 +/- 0.3 million TRB reads came from each library, giving around 130 million in total.

Via 5' RACE with UMI labels, TRB cDNA libraries were prepared. TCRdb processed the 5' RACE reads again and assigns one entry to each CDR3 protein, with no DNA. This listing includes tens of thousands of distinct CDR3 sequences. Study-level points and caveats: Comparison of naive CXCR3-negative and CXCR3-positive cells revealed similar TRBV-TRBJ usage, while memory cells differed.

Concerning this clonotype: Antigen specificity is unknown.

This clonotype was obtained from a human donor in good health. Some clones in this sample may be carry-over from other donors' samples. Sequenced: memory CD8+ T cells from blood.

CDR3 sequence: CSVEATGTYNSPLHF. This chain uses TRBV29-1 with TRBJ1-6; TCRdb proposes TRBD1, but this gene call is untestable without DNA. Germline loops: CDR1 SQVTM, CDR2 ANQGSEA. This CDR3 is 15 amino acids long.